These 25 T cell receptor beta chains share one sample of origin, sequenced in a study of blood T cells in healthy people across ages. It was with a sample-barcoded 5' primer and a J-beta primer mix that a second PCR of roughly 7 to 12 cycles was run. TCRdb itself ran the 5' RACE reads through MiXCR, one entry per CDR3 protein. Among about 1,500,000 distinct CDR3 sequences listed, approximately 30% were seen once. The sample comprised blood. These TCRs come from a woman aged 30 to 39 in good health.

This chain uses TRBV3-1 with TRBJ2-1, with D perhaps matching TRBD2 (6 bases). The germline CDR1 and CDR2 sequences are LGHDT and YNNKEL (reference sequence). CDR3 size: 15 residues. The germline V and J ends were trimmed by 5 bases and 4 bases, with 15 bases remaining between them. The CDR3 region is CASSAPLRGYNEQFF. The DNA for the CDR3 is TGTGCCAGCAGCGCGCCCCTGCGGGGATACAATGAGCAGTTCTTC.

The rearrangement uses TRBV12-3 or TRBV12-4 and TRBJ1-2, with 7 positions matching TRBD1. After removal of 6 bases from V and 4 bases from J, the junction contained 8 bases not matched to a gene. CDR3 size: 14 residues. The CDR3 DNA reads as TGTGCCAGCAGATCCGGGACAGCAATCTATGGCTACACCTTC. Translating gives CASRSGTAIYGYTF.

V and J are TRBV28 and TRBJ2-1; D is unclear. CDR1 is MDHEN, CDR2 SYDVKM, per germline. The V end lost 3 bases, the J end lost 10 bases, and 10 bases lay between the germline ends. This CDR3 region has 12 residues. The CDR3 DNA reads as TGTGCCAGCAGTTTCGGGTCCTACGAGCAGTTCTTC. Translating it yields CASSFGSYEQFF.

In its sample, this clonotype was seen a few times. This sequence joins TRBV29-1 and TRBJ2-7; 11 bases line up with TRBD1. Germline V gene lookup returns CDR1 SQVTM and CDR2 ANQGSEA. The CDR3 spans 13 residues. V trimming: 6 bases; J trimming: 2 bases; junction bases outside the gene matches: 3. CDR3 nucleotide sequence: TGCAGCGTCGGGACAGGGGGGACCTACGAGCAGTACTTC. It specifies CSVGTGGTYEQYF.

This clonotype turned up a few times. The rearrangement uses TRBV20-1 and TRBJ2-2; D unclear. Germline-derived CDR1 and CDR2 are DFQATT and SNEGSKA (reference sequence). Trimming pared 4 bases from V and 5 bases from J, leaving 14 bases between. There are 14 residues in the CDR3. The CDR3 is CSAIRTIGTGELFF. The CDR3 bases are TGCAGTGCTATAAGGACCATCGGTACCGGGGAGCTGTTTTTT.

A word on this clonotype: The junction differs from germline at one of its ends, possibly a read error. The chain recombines TRBV5-1 with TRBJ2-5; unclear D gene. CDR1 is SGHRS and CDR2 is YFSETQ in the germline V gene. This CDR3 contains 15 residues. The CDR3 coding sequence is TGCGCCAACAGCTTGGAAGAGGCACTGCAAGAGACCCAGTACTTC. Protein sequence: CANSLEEALQETQYF.

V gene TRBV20-1 combines with J gene TRBJ2-1, with TRBD2 identical over 11 bases. The CDR3 spans 16 residues. Germline V CDR1 and CDR2: DFQATT, SNEGSKA (reference sequence). J was trimmed by 5 bases and V by 7 bases; bases with no gene match: 13. In nucleotides, the CDR3 is TGCAGTGTTCCGCATATAGCGGGAGGGATAAACAATGAGCAGTTCTTC. Amino acids: CSVPHIAGGINNEQFF.

This clonotype turned up a few times. The rearrangement links TRBV10-3 to TRBJ2-1; 9 positions agree with TRBD1. J was trimmed by 6 bases and V by 7 bases; bases with no gene match: 4. Germline-derived CDR1 and CDR2 are ENHRY and SYGVKD. The CDR3 has 13 amino acids. The CDR3 nucleotides read TGTGCCATCACGGGGACAGGGTCCAATGAGCAGTTCTTC. Translated, it gives CAITGTGSNEQFF.

This clonotype is a singleton in its sample. The chain uses TRBV18 and TRBJ2-5; 9 bases fit TRBD1. The J call may be in error: the DNA end matches TRBJ2-7 better. Per germline, CDR1 KGHSH and CDR2 LQKENI. This CDR3 is built from 15 residues. The chain's CDR3 is CASSPAVDRGHEQYF. CDR3 bases: TGTGCCAGCTCACCGGCGGTGGACAGGGGCCACGAGCAGTACTTC.

The V gene is TRBV10-3, the J gene TRBJ2-5, with 8 bases fitting TRBD1. The J segment lost 4 bases and the V segment lost 6 bases, leaving 7 bases of the junction unmatched. Germline V lookup: CDR1 ENHRY, CDR2 SYGVKD. This CDR3 spans 14 amino acids. The CDR3 DNA is TGTGCCATCAGGAAGGACAGGGTGGGAGAGACCCAGTACTTC. As protein: CAIRKDRVGETQYF.

This clonotype was counted once. The chain joins TRBV18 to TRBJ1-1; 9 bases fit TRBD1. Germline assignment: CDR1 KGHSH and CDR2 LQKENI. The ends lost 6 bases at V and 7 bases at J; junction bases unmatched: 15. This CDR3 contains 16 residues. The CDR3 loop is CASSPKGDRASVEAFF. The CDR3 DNA is TGTGCCAGCTCCCCAAAGGGGGACAGGGCTTCTGTTGAAGCTTTCTTT.

The rearrangement uses TRBV6-2 or TRBV6-3 and TRBJ2-3, with D perhaps TRBD1 (5 bases). Germline V gene lookup returns CDR1 MNHEY and CDR2 SVGEGT. V gave up 2 bases and J gave up 3 bases, with 6 bases separating them. The CDR3 is made up of 13 amino acids. The CDR3 loop reads CASSYQGTDTQYF. The CDR3 DNA follows: TGTGCCAGCAGTTACCAGGGAACAGATACGCAGTATTTT.

This sequence joins TRBV6-6 and TRBJ1-2; TRBD1 matches at 8 bases. CDR1 is MNHNY, CDR2 SVGAGI, per germline (reference sequence). The ends lost 6 bases at V and 6 bases at J; junction bases unmatched: 15. The CDR3 covers 16 residues. The CDR3, as DNA: TGTGCCAGCAGGATACAGGGGACAGGCATATACCATGGCTACACCTTC. It encodes CASRIQGTGIYHGYTF.

This clonotype was observed a few times. CDR3 loop: CAISETTRTDTQYF. The CDR3 DNA reads as TGTGCCATCAGTGAGACAACCCGCACAGATACGCAGTATTTT. The genes are TRBV10-3 and TRBJ2-3; D is ambiguous. Germline V gene lookup returns CDR1 ENHRY and CDR2 SYGVKD. CDR3 size: 14 residues. V dropped 2 bases and J dropped 1 base, with 7 bases sitting between them.

This clonotype appeared a few times. The CDR3 protein is CASSQNTGWQETQYF. The CDR3 DNA is TGTGCCAGCAGCCAAAATACAGGGTGGCAAGAGACCCAGTACTTC. The chain recombines TRBV7-9 with TRBJ2-5; D might be TRBD1 (6 bases). This CDR3 region has 15 residues. The germline V gene has CDR1 SEHNR and CDR2 FQNEAQ (reference sequence). V lost 5 bases, J lost 2 bases, and 15 bases lay in between.

The rearrangement links TRBV11-2 to TRBJ1-2; 8 nucleotides align to TRBD1. The germline gives CDR1 SGHAT, CDR2 FQNNGV. CDR3 size: 16 residues. Trimming cost V 6 bases and J 8 bases; bases outside gene matches: 17. The CDR3 reads CASSLNTRQGRLGYTF. CDR3 DNA: TGTGCCAGCAGTCTTAACACCCGACAGGGGAGACTCGGCTACACCTTC.

DNA of the CDR3: TGCGCCAGCAGCGGCGGCGCAGCCACAGATACGCAGTATTTT. It yields the protein CASSGGAATDTQYF. The gene calls are TRBV5-1 and TRBJ2-3, with D hard to call. The length of the CDR3 is 14 residues. Between the trimmed V and J ends, which lost 4 bases and 2 bases, there was a span of 11 bases. Germline lookup yields CDR1 SGHRS and CDR2 YFSETQ.

The sample holds a few counts of this clonotype. This rearrangement joins TRBV29-1 to TRBJ2-5; 7 nucleotides agree with TRBD2. Trimming took 7 bases from V and 11 from J; bases not matched to a gene: 22. This CDR3 has 15 residues. The germline gives CDR1 SQVTM, CDR2 ANQGSEA. CDR3 nucleotide sequence: TGCAGCGCCCTAATTCGGCCTAGCGGTTACAATGAGCAGTACTTC. It yields the protein CSALIRPSGYNEQYF.

V gene TRBV12-3 or TRBV12-4 combines with J gene TRBJ2-5; D is unclear. The better agreement between TRBJ2-7 and the DNA end casts doubt on the J call. This CDR3 region has 14 residues. The CDR3 bases are TGTGCCAGCGGTTCAAGGACGGAAGGCTACGAGCAGTACTTC. Amino acids: CASGSRTEGYEQYF.

This clonotype was detected a few times. The chain recombines TRBV4-3 with TRBJ2-3; 11 nucleotides align to TRBD2. CDR1 LGHNA and CDR2 YSLEER come from the germline V gene. The CDR3 runs 17 residues. V shed 4 bases and J 0 bases; nucleotides not matched to a gene: 6. The CDR3 bases are TGCGCCAGCAGCCCAGGGACTAGCGGAACTAGCACAGATACGCAGTATTTT. It yields the protein CASSPGTSGTSTDTQYF.

The chain links TRBV3-1 to TRBJ2-1; 9 nucleotides agree with TRBD2. The CDR3 consists of 17 residues. Per germline, CDR1 LGHDT and CDR2 YNNKEL (reference sequence). V lost 0 bases and J lost 4; bases outside the gene matches: 7. In DNA form, the CDR3 reads TGTGCCAGCAGCCAAGATACGGGACTAGCCTTGTACAATGAGCAGTTCTTC. This encodes CASSQDTGLALYNEQFF.

The CDR3: CASSLAFGSSTEAFF. For the CDR3, the DNA is TGTGCCAGCAGCTTAGCTTTCGGGTCAAGCACTGAAGCTTTCTTT. The V and J genes are TRBV7-9 and TRBJ1-1; no definite D call. The CDR3 sequence is 15 residues long. With 0 bases removed from V and 4 bases from J, the gap between germline ends came to 12 bases. The V gene's germline CDR1 is SEHNR and CDR2 FQNEAQ (reference sequence).

The chain is built from TRBV7-6 and TRBJ2-1; possible D gene TRBD2, 5 bases. The germline V and J ends were trimmed by 7 bases and 9 bases, with 13 bases remaining between them. CDR1 is SGHVS, CDR2 FNYEAQ, per germline. CDR3 size: 12 residues. The CDR3 DNA is TGTGCCAGCACCCTGCAAGGAGGTGAGCAGTTCTTC. This gives the protein CASTLQGGEQFF.

This clonotype was picked up a small number of times. The chain links TRBV12-3 or TRBV12-4 to TRBJ2-7; TRBD1 matches at 7 bases. CDR3 length: 13 residues. The ends lost 8 bases at V and 4 bases at J; junction bases unmatched: 8. The CDR3 loop reads CASHRGPVYEQYF. CDR3 nucleotide sequence: TGTGCCAGCCACAGGGGCCCGGTGTACGAGCAGTACTTC.

This clonotype was seen ten or more times. The V and J genes are TRBV24-1 and TRBJ2-3; a weak D match, TRBD1 (6 bases). Trimming pared 9 bases from V and 2 bases from J, leaving 8 bases between. Germline CDR1 KGHDR, CDR2 SFDVKD. The CDR3 spans 12 residues. CDR3: CATGTHTDTQYF. The CDR3 DNA reads as TGTGCCACCGGGACACACACAGATACGCAGTATTTT.